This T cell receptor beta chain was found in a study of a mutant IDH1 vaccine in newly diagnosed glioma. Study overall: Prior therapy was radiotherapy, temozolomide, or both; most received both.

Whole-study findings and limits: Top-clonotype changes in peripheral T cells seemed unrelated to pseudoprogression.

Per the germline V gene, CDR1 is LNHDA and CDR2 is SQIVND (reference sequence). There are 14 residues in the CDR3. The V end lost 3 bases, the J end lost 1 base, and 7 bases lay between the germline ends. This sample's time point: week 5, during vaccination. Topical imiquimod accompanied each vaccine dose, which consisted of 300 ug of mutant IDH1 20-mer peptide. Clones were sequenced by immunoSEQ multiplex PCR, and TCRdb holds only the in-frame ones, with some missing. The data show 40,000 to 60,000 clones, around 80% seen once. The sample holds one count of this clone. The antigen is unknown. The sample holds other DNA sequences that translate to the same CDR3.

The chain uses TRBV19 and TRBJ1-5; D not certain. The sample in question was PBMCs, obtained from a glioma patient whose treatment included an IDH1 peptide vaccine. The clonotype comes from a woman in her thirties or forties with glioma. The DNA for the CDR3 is TGTGCCAGTAGTATCCTGGGGAGCAATCAGCCCCAGCATTTT. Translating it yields CASSILGSNQPQHF.